The 15 T cell receptor beta chains below all came from one sample that was sequenced in a study of human T cells and chemical hapten exposure. Time point noted: pre-sensitization, week 0. The treatment: therapeutic diphenylcyclopropenone sensitization with weekly scalp DPC. TCRdb fed the RACE reads into MiXCR, producing one record per CDR3 protein. The top ten clones hold around 2.7% of a sample with 100,000 to 150,000 distinct CDR3 sequences, approximately 15% of them seen once. Source: whole blood, taken in connection with sensitization to the hapten diphenylcyclopropenone (DPC). The receptors were gathered from a woman aged 18-30 years with alopecia areata. Some clones in this sample may be carry-over from other donors' samples.

This clonotype was seen more than once but under ten times. J is TRBJ1-1 and V is TRBV11-2, with no clear D. The ends were cut back, 1 base at V and 5 bases at J, with 14 bases in the middle. The CDR3 is 15 amino acids. In germline, CDR1 is SGHAT, CDR2 FQNNGV. CDR3: CASSLGRAGKTEAFF. The CDR3 nucleotides are TGTGCCAGCAGCTTAGGGAGGGCGGGGAAGACTGAAGCTTTCTTT.

The rearrangement uses TRBV28 and TRBJ2-3; 10 nucleotides align to TRBD1. The junction had 2 bases not matched to a gene; V was cut back by 2 bases and J by 12 bases. The CDR3 runs 12 residues. Germline V lookup: CDR1 MDHEN, CDR2 SYDVKM. CDR3 region: CASSLGQGEQYF. The CDR3 DNA is TGTGCCAGCAGTTTAGGACAGGGGGAACAGTATTTT.

This clonotype was picked up many times. The chain couples TRBV7-8 to TRBJ2-3, with 11 bases lining up with TRBD2. V was pared by 5 bases and J by 4 bases, with 8 bases of the junction left unmatched. This CDR3 is 16 amino acids long. The germline gives CDR1 SGHVS, CDR2 FQNEAQ. The DNA of the CDR3 is TGTGCCAGCAGCGGATCTAGCGGGGGGCGATCAGATACGCAGTATTTT. This encodes CASSGSSGGRSDTQYF. Variable domain in full (rest from reference TRBV7-8 and TRBJ2-3): GAGVSQSPRYKVAKRGQDVALRCDPISGHVSLFWYQQALGQGPEFLTYFQNEAQLDKSGLPSDRFFAERPEGSVSTLKIQRTQQEDSAVYLCASSGSSGGRSDTQYFGPGTRLTVL.

CDR3 region: CASSLRAQDNEQFF. The CDR3 nucleotides read TGTGCCAGCAGTCTCCGGGCCCAAGACAATGAGCAGTTCTTC. The chain combines TRBV27 with TRBJ2-1; the D is unclear. CDR3 length: 14 residues. The germline V gene has CDR1 MNHEY and CDR2 SMNVEV (reference sequence). V was trimmed by 5 bases and J by 5 bases, leaving 13 bases between them.

The chain carries TRBV20-1 and TRBJ2-3; 9 bases align to TRBD2. CDR1 and CDR2 (germline): DFQATT, SNEGSKA (reference sequence). Trimming at V came to 3 bases and at J to 4 bases, leaving 5 bases not matched to a gene. CDR3 length: 14 residues. The CDR3 DNA is TGCAGTGCTAGTCGGGCGGGGGGGCCAGATACGCAGTATTTT. It codes for CSASRAGGPDTQYF.

Only a few counts were recorded for this clonotype. The chain combines TRBV7-3 with TRBJ2-2, with unresolved D. CDR3 length: 15 amino acids. The germline V and J ends were trimmed by 1 base and 0 bases, with 6 bases remaining between them. Germline values: CDR1 SGHTA, CDR2 FQGTGA. The CDR3 reads CASSLSSSNTGELFF. CDR3 sequence (DNA): TGTGCCAGCAGCTTAAGCAGTTCGAACACCGGGGAGCTGTTTTTT. Supplemented by reference TRBV7-3 and TRBJ2-2, the full variable domain reads GAGVSQTPSNKVTEKGKYVELRCDPISGHTALYWYRQSLGQGPEFLIYFQGTGAADDSGLPNDRFFAVRPEGSVSTLKIQRTERGDSAVYLCASSLSSSNTGELFFGEGSRLTVL.

This clonotype was seen a few times. This chain links TRBV18 with TRBJ1-4; D unclear. The CDR3 has 13 amino acids. Germline V gene data show CDR1 as KGHSH and CDR2 as LQKENI. Between the trimmed V and J ends, which lost 3 bases and 5 bases, there was a span of 7 bases. CDR3 in amino acids: CASSPGGNEKLFF. The CDR3 DNA is TGTGCCAGCTCACCGGGTGGAAATGAAAAACTGTTTTTT.

In this sample, this clonotype turned up a few times. Sequence at one end of the junction differs from germline and may be a read error. The chain uses TRBV28 and TRBJ2-7; D perhaps matches TRBD1 (6 bases). The CDR3 totals 12 residues. Germline V lookup: CDR1 MDHEN, CDR2 SYDVKM. The CDR3 DNA is TGTGCCAGCAGTTCGCCAGGGGTCCCCGTGCACTTC. As protein: CASSSPGVPVHF.

The rearrangement links TRBV25-1 to TRBJ1-2; D is undetermined. Germline CDR1 reads MGHDK; CDR2 reads SYGVNS. Trimming left V 3 bases short and J 1 base short, with 3 bases between. This CDR3 region has 12 residues. In DNA form, the CDR3 reads TGTGCCAGCAGTGAGGTTAACTATGGCTACACCTTC. Its translation: CASSEVNYGYTF.

This clonotype was seen many times. This chain links TRBV3-1 with TRBJ1-4, with D tentatively TRBD1 (5 bases). The V gene's germline CDR1 is LGHDT and CDR2 YNNKEL (reference sequence). There are 16 residues in the CDR3. V lost 2 bases, J lost 4 bases, and 14 bases lay in between. The CDR3 DNA reads as TGTGCCAGCAGCCAAAGACGGGGACGGCTTAATGAAAAACTGTTTTTT. Amino acid sequence: CASSQRRGRLNEKLFF.

The V and J genes are TRBV6-2 or TRBV6-3 and TRBJ2-6; TRBD1 matches 11 bases. Looked up from germline, CDR1 is MNHEY and CDR2 is SVGEGT. V trimming: 2 bases; J trimming: 0 bases; junction bases outside the gene matches: 9. CDR3 size: 20 residues. The CDR3 reads CASSYARAGTGGSGANVLTF. Written as DNA, the CDR3 is TGTGCCAGCAGTTACGCCCGAGCCGGGACAGGGGGCTCTGGGGCCAACGTCCTGACTTTC.

The chain combines TRBV11-2 with TRBJ1-6; D remains unclear. V shed 1 base and J shed 0 bases, with 13 bases lying between them. CDR1 is SGHAT and CDR2 is FQNNGV in the germline V gene. The CDR3 runs to 18 residues. The CDR3, as DNA: TGTGCCAGCAGCTTAGCCGACGGACCTATCTCCTATAATTCACCCCTCCACTTT. Protein product: CASSLADGPISYNSPLHF.

At least ten counts were recorded for this clonotype. The CDR3 here is CASSHRTGGNSPLHF. The DNA for the CDR3 is TGTGCCAGCAGTCACCGGACAGGGGGCAACTCACCCCTCCACTTT. The chain recombines TRBV28 with TRBJ1-6; 11 nucleotides agree with TRBD1. CDR1 and CDR2 (germline): MDHEN, SYDVKM. J gave up 10 bases and V 5 bases, and 7 bases lay outside the gene matches. The CDR3 totals 15 residues.

In this sample, this clonotype turned up a few times. The chain combines TRBV9 with TRBJ1-1, with D possibly TRBD1 on 5 matching bases. Germline V gene sequence: CDR1 SGDLS, CDR2 YYNGEE. The CDR3 extends over 13 amino acids. V shed 2 bases and J shed 6 bases, with 11 bases lying between them. DNA of the CDR3: TGTGCCAGCAGCGTGTCAGGGAGGGCTGAAGCTTTCTTT. Protein: CASSVSGRAEAFF.

This clonotype came up once. V usage is TRBV27 and J usage is TRBJ2-1; D unclear. The CDR3 sequence is 14 residues long. Looked up from germline, CDR1 is MNHEY and CDR2 is SMNVEV (reference sequence). Trimming shortened V by 8 bases and J by 0 bases, and 11 bases separated the two germline ends. The chain's CDR3 is CASSVWGSYNEQFF. As DNA, the CDR3 is TGTGCCAGCTCCGTGTGGGGCTCCTACAATGAGCAGTTCTTC.